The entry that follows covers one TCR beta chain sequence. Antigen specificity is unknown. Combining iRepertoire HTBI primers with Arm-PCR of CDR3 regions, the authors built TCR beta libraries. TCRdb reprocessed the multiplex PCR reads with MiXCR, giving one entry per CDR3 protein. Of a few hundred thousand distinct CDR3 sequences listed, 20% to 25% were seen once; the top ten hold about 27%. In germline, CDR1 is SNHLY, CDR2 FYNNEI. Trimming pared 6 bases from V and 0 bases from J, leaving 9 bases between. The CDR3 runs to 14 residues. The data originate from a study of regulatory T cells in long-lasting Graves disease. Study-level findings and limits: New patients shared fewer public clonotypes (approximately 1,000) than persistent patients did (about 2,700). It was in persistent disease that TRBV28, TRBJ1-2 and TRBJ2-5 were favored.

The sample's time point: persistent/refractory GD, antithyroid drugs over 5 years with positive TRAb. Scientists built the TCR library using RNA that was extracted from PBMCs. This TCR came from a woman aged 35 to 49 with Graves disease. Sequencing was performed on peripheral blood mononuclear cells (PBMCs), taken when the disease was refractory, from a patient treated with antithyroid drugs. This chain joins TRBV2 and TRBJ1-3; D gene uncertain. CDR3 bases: TGTGCCAGCAGGGGTTTTCACTCTGGAAACACCATATATTTT. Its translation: CASRGFHSGNTIYF.